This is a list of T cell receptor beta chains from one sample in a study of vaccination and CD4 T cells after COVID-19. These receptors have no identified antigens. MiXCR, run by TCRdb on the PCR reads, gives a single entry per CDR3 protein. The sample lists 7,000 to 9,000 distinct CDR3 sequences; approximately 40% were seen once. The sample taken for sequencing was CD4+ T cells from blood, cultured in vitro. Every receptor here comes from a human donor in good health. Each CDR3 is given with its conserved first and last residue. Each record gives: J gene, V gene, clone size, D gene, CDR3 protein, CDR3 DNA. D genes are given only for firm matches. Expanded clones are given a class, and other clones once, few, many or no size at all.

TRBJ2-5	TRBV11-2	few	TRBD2	CASSLSSGGSETQYF	TGTGCCAGCAGCTTATCTAGCGGGGGCTCAGAGACCCAGTACTTC
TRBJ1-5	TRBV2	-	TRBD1	CASSVTGGIQPQHF	TGTGCCAGCAGTGTTACAGGGGGAATTCAGCCCCAGCATTTT
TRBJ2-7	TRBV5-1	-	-	CASSSSGTSVGEQYF	TGCGCCAGCAGCTCCTCCGGGACCTCAGTGGGTGAGCAGTACTTC
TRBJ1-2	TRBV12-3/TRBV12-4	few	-	CASSVDSLNGYTF	TGTGCCAGCAGTGTGGACAGCCTCAATGGCTACACCTTC
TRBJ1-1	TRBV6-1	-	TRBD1	CASRGDRYTEAFF	TGTGCCAGCAGGGGGGACAGGTACACTGAAGCTTTCTTT
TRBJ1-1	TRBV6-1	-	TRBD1	CASSQRTGATNTEAFF	TGTGCCAGCAGTCAACGGACAGGCGCTACGAACACTGAAGCTTTCTTT
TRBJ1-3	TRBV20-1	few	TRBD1	CGGTGRNTIYF	TGCGGGGGGACAGGGAGGAACACCATATATTTT
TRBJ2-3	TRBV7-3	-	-	CASSSMTGMTDTQYF	TGTGCCAGCAGCTCGATGACAGGAATGACAGATACGCAGTATTTT
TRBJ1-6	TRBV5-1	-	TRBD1	CASSSGQVNSPLHF	TGCGCCAGCAGCTCGGGACAGGTGAATTCACCCCTCCACTTT
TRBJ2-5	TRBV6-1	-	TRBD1	CASTPGGGETQYF	TGTGCCAGCACCCCAGGGGGCGGGGAGACCCAGTACTTC
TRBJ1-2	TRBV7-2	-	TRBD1	CASSSRRQGGGYTF	TGTGCCAGCAGCTCCAGGAGACAGGGTGGTGGCTACACCTTC
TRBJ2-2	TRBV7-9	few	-	CASSSVGGMSGELFF	TGTGCCAGCAGCTCTGTAGGGGGGATGTCCGGGGAGCTGTTTTTT
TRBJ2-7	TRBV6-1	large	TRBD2	CASGAGGTSSYEQYF	TGTGCCAGCGGGGCGGGGGGCACGAGCTCCTACGAGCAGTACTTC
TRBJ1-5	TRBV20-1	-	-	CSAREGLAMTQHF	TGCAGTGCTAGGGAGGGCCTCGCGATGACCCAGCATTTT
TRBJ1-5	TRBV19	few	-	CATALLQRSNQPQHF	TGTGCCACTGCCCTACTACAGCGATCCAATCAGCCCCAGCATTTT
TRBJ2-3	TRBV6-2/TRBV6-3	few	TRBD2	CASRVSGGGHNTQYF	TGTGCCAGCAGGGTTAGCGGGGGGGGGCACAATACGCAGTATTTT
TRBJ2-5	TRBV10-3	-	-	CAINPGREETQYF	TGTGCCATCAACCCGGGCAGGGAAGAGACCCAGTACTTC
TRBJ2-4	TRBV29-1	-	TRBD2	CSVGEGAKNIQYF	TGCAGCGTTGGGGAGGGAGCCAAAAACATTCAGTACTTC
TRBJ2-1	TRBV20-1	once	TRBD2	CSARGTSGRVNEQFF	TGCAGTGCTAGAGGAACTAGCGGGCGAGTAAATGAGCAGTTCTTC
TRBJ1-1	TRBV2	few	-	CASSGREHATTEAFF	TGTGCCAGCAGTGGGAGAGAACATGCGACCACTGAAGCTTTCTTT
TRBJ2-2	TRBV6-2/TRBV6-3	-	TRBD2	CASNRQAGGKTGELFF	TGTGCCAGCAACCGACAAGCGGGGGGCAAGACCGGGGAGCTGTTTTTT
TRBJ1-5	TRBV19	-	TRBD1	CASRTTGAANQPQHF	TGTGCCAGTAGAACGACAGGGGCCGCCAATCAGCCCCAGCATTTT
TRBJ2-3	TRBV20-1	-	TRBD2	CSARDYRTDTQYF	TGCAGTGCTCGGGACTACAGAACAGATACGCAGTATTTT
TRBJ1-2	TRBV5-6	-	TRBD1	CASSTGQGRGYTF	TGTGCCAGCAGCACGGGACAGGGTCGAGGCTACACCTTC
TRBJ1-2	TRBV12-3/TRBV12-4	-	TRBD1	CASGQGRGYTF	TGTGCCAGCGGACAGGGTCGGGGCTACACCTTC
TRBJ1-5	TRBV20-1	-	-	CSALQGDQPQHF	TGCAGTGCTTTACAGGGAGATCAGCCCCAGCATTTT
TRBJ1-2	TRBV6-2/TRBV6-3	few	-	CASSYPQGRVYTF	TGTGCCAGCAGTTACCCTCAGGGAAGAGTCTACACCTTC
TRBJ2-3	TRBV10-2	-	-	CASSGDTQYF	TGCGCCAGCAGTGGGGATACGCAGTATTTT
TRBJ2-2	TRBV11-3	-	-	CASSLVRGLNTGELFF	TGTGCCAGCAGCTTAGTGCGGGGACTGAACACCGGGGAGCTGTTTTTT
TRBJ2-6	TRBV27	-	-	CASSFGSGANVLTF	TGTGCCAGCAGTTTCGGCTCTGGGGCCAACGTCCTGACTTTC
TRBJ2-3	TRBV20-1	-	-	CSARVGTDTQYF	TGCAGTGCTAGAGTCGGAACGGATACGCAGTATTTT
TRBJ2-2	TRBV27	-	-	CASSLLGPGELFF	TGTGCCAGCAGTTTACTAGGACCCGGGGAGCTGTTTTTT
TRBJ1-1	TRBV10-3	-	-	CAIRRTGRGTEAFF	TGTGCCATCAGAAGAACAGGGCGAGGCACTGAAGCTTTCTTT